Following are 28 T cell receptor beta chains from one sample sequenced in a study of T cells in Graves' hyperthyroidism and ophthalmopathy. Researchers took RNA transcripts and amplified the TCR beta CDR3 regions from them. The HTBI primer set drove a first-round RT-PCR of the TCR CDR3. In TCRdb, the multiplex PCR reads were re-called with MiXCR into one record per CDR3 protein. The sample lists roughly 500,000 distinct CDR3 sequences, just over 45% occurring once. Sequencing was done on a sample of peripheral blood or thyroid tissue (not recorded which). These receptors came from an adult woman with Graves' disease, either hyperthyroidism or ophthalmopathy (not recorded which).

The chain has TRBV14 and TRBJ1-1; a weak D match, TRBD1 (5 bases). CDR1 and CDR2 (germline): SGHDN, FVKESK. The CDR3 totals 12 residues. V lost 3 bases and J lost 7, with 9 bases in between. The CDR3 reads CASSQGTFEAFF. In DNA form, the CDR3 reads TGTGCCAGCAGCCAGGGGACCTTTGAAGCTTTCTTT.

As DNA, the CDR3 is TGCAGTGCTAGAGATTGGTTGGGGGGCAATGAGCAGTTCTTC. This sequence encodes CSARDWLGGNEQFF. The chain recombines TRBV20-1 with TRBJ2-1, with a tentative D call TRBD2 (6 bases). CDR3 length: 14 amino acids. Per germline, CDR1 DFQATT and CDR2 SNEGSKA (reference sequence). V lost 0 bases, J lost 6 bases, and 12 bases lay in between.

The chain links TRBV11-2 to TRBJ1-5; D might be TRBD1 (5 bases). Germline V gene data show CDR1 as SGHAT and CDR2 as FQNNGV. V was pared by 1 base and J by 7 bases, with 14 bases between. The CDR3 is 15 amino acids. The CDR3 DNA is TGTGCCAGCAGCTTAGGGGGAGCAGGGAGACAGCCCCAGCATTTT. Translated, it gives CASSLGGAGRQPQHF.

The rearrangement joins TRBV2 to TRBJ1-5; D might be TRBD1 (5 bases). The germline CDR1 and CDR2 sequences are SNHLY and FYNNEI. Trimming cost V 3 bases and J 5 bases, with 11 bases left between them. The CDR3 contains 14 residues. In nucleotides, the CDR3 is TGTGCCAGCAGTGACGGGGGGATCTATCAGCCCCAGCATTTT. The encoded protein is CASSDGGIYQPQHF.

V is TRBV10-2 and J is TRBJ2-7; TRBD1 is a possible D gene (5 bases). The CDR3 runs 14 residues. Germline CDR1 reads WSHSY; CDR2 reads SAAADI. V lost 2 bases to trimming and J lost 3 bases, with 11 bases between them. The DNA for the CDR3 is TGCGCCAGCAGTGAGGCAGGGTCCGACTACGAGCAGTACTTC. This gives the protein CASSEAGSDYEQYF.

The CDR3 bases are TGCAGTGCTAGAGATGGGGGAGGGGCCAAAAACATTCAGTACTTC. Its protein is CSARDGGGAKNIQYF. This chain links TRBV20-1 with TRBJ2-4; 7 bases are shared with TRBD2. Germline V CDR1 and CDR2: DFQATT, SNEGSKA (reference sequence). This CDR3 has 15 residues. The ends lost 0 bases at V and 1 base at J; junction bases unmatched: 3.

This clonotype showed up just a few times. The chain couples TRBV7-2 to TRBJ1-5, with D possibly matching TRBD1 (5 bases). The germline V and J ends were trimmed by 0 bases and 1 base, with 7 bases remaining between them. Germline values: CDR1 SGHTA, CDR2 FQGNSA. The CDR3 contains 15 residues. Written as DNA, the CDR3 is TGTGCCAGCAGCTTAGCGGGGGAAAGCAATCAGCCCCAGCATTTT. Translated: CASSLAGESNQPQHF.

On this clonotype: This CDR3 fails to terminate in the conserved phenylalanine or tryptophan, so it likely reflects a read error. The DNA is omitted, as the CDR3 cannot be located on it reliably, and the CDR3 follows TCRdb's listing. The CDR3 loop reads CSVASSGKDT. This chain links TRBV29-1 with TRBJ1-3. Germline-derived CDR1 and CDR2 are SQVTM and ANQGSEA. Both ends counted, the CDR3 spans 10 residues.

This clonotype was counted a few times. This chain links TRBV5-6 with TRBJ2-2, with 10 bases fitting TRBD1. CDR1 is SGHDT, CDR2 YYEEEE, per germline. V was pared by 2 bases and J by 9 bases, with 10 bases of the junction left unmatched. The length of the CDR3 is 16 residues. This CDR3 is CASSLTPGQGTRELFF. CDR3 coding DNA: TGTGCCAGCAGCTTAACTCCGGGACAGGGGACCCGGGAGCTGTTTTTT.

The chain couples TRBV10-3 to TRBJ1-5, with a weak D call TRBD1 (5 bases). CDR3 length: 17 amino acids. The V and J ends lost 10 bases and 0 bases respectively, with 22 bases between them. Germline loops: CDR1 ENHRY, CDR2 SYGVKD. The CDR3, as DNA: TGTGCCAGCCGAAGGGAGGGGCCTTGGGGTAGCAATCAGCCCCAGCATTTT. This encodes CASRREGPWGSNQPQHF.

This clonotype was found many times. This sequence joins TRBV19 and TRBJ2-5; 10 positions match TRBD2. CDR1 and CDR2 from the germline V gene are LNHDA and SQIVND (reference sequence). This CDR3 comprises 16 residues. Trimming cost V 1 base and J 5 bases; bases outside gene matches: 7. The CDR3 is CASSIALTSGMETQYF. CDR3 nucleotides: TGTGCCAGTAGTATAGCGTTAACTAGCGGGATGGAGACCCAGTACTTC. The full variable domain, in which reference TRBV19 and TRBJ2-5 provide the parts outside the CDR3, is DGGITQSPKYLFRKEGQNVTLSCEQNLNHDAMYWYRQDPGQGLRLIYYSQIVNDFQKGDIAEGYSVSREKKESFPLTVTSAQKNPTAFYLCASSIALTSGMETQYFGPGTRLLVL.

This chain joins TRBV10-3 and TRBJ1-2; 8 bases align to TRBD1. CDR1 ENHRY and CDR2 SYGVKD come from the germline V gene. V gave up 9 bases and J gave up 4 bases; unmatched junction bases: 7. The CDR3 is 13 residues long. The CDR3 reads CAIANRGAYGYTF. The CDR3 nucleotides read TGTGCCATTGCCAACAGGGGGGCCTATGGCTACACCTTC.

The J gene is TRBJ2-7, the V gene TRBV20-1; D is unclear. Trimming took off 8 bases at V and 0 bases at J, with 14 bases between the two ends. The CDR3 covers 13 residues. Germline V gene sequence: CDR1 DFQATT, CDR2 SNEGSKA (reference sequence). The CDR3: CSSGPYASYEQYF. In nucleotides, the CDR3 is TGCAGTTCTGGACCTTACGCCTCCTACGAGCAGTACTTC.

The V gene is TRBV29-1, the J gene TRBJ2-7; D is perhaps TRBD2 (6 bases). The CDR3 length is 12 residues. V was shortened by 1 base and J by 4 bases, with 8 bases between the two germline ends. Germline V CDR1 and CDR2: SQVTM, ANQGSEA. CDR3 amino acids: CSVEAGSYEQYF. The CDR3 region has the DNA TGCAGCGTTGAAGCCGGGAGTTACGAGCAGTACTTC.

V usage is TRBV12-3 or TRBV12-4 and J usage is TRBJ2-5, with D possibly being TRBD1 or TRBD2 (5 bases each). This CDR3 is 17 amino acids long. The V gene lost 6 bases and the J gene lost 3 bases, with 23 bases spanning the gap. The CDR3 coding sequence is TGTGCCAGCAGACCAGGGAGTGGGAGTGTGGTGGAAGAGACCCAGTACTTC. It is translated as CASRPGSGSVVEETQYF.

The rearrangement joins TRBV10-3 to TRBJ2-5; TRBD2 matches at 7 bases. The CDR3 consists of 14 residues. CDR1 and CDR2 (germline): ENHRY, SYGVKD. The CDR3 DNA is TGTGCTAGAGATCGTTCGCGGGGAGGGGAGACCCAGTACTTC. This sequence encodes CARDRSRGGETQYF.

The chain employs TRBV12-3 or TRBV12-4 and TRBJ1-1; D is uncertain. This CDR3 comprises 12 residues. V lost 7 bases to trimming and J lost 7 bases, with 13 bases between them. CDR3 nucleotides: TGTGCCAGCACCCCTGGCGGAAATGAAGCTTTCTTT. This sequence encodes CASTPGGNEAFF.

This clonotype was seen at least ten times. V gene TRBV6-2 or TRBV6-3 combines with J gene TRBJ1-1; D is possibly TRBD1 (6 bases). The CDR3 runs 12 residues. Trimming stripped 6 bases from V and 7 bases from J, with 12 bases between. Per germline, CDR1 MNHEY and CDR2 SVGEGT. The CDR3 loop is CASSPEGVEAFF. CDR3 DNA sequence: TGTGCCAGCAGCCCTGAGGGGGTTGAAGCTTTCTTT.

This clonotype was picked up many times. This chain uses TRBV14 with TRBJ1-1, with D unresolved. The V and J ends lost 3 bases and 12 bases respectively, with 20 bases between them. This CDR3 is 14 amino acids long. CDR1 SGHDN and CDR2 FVKESK come from the germline V gene. The CDR3 sequence: CASSHVSLRSMPFF. Here the CDR3 DNA reads TGTGCCAGCAGCCACGTATCATTGAGGAGTATGCCTTTCTTT.

The V gene is TRBV3-1, the J gene TRBJ1-5; the D gene is possibly TRBD1 (5 bases). The CDR3 spans 14 residues. V was pared by 3 bases and J by 2 bases, with 8 bases between. Per germline, CDR1 LGHDT and CDR2 YNNKEL (reference sequence). The CDR3 loop reads CASSQGLGNQPQHF. The CDR3 nucleotides are TGTGCCAGCAGCCAGGGACTTGGCAATCAGCCCCAGCATTTT.

This clonotype has ten or more counts. The CDR3 region is CASAGKGLAGETQYF. The DNA for the CDR3 is TGTGCCAGCGCGGGAAAGGGACTAGCGGGAGAGACCCAGTACTTC. The J gene is TRBJ2-5, the V gene TRBV2; the match to TRBD2 covers 12 bases. CDR3 size: 15 residues. V lost 8 bases to trimming and J lost 4 bases; unmatched junction nucleotides: 8. CDR1 is SNHLY and CDR2 is FYNNEI in the germline V gene.

The sample holds many counts of this clonotype. J is TRBJ2-7 and V is TRBV7-2; the D gene is possibly TRBD2 (6 bases). The CDR3 has 15 residues. Trimming left V 4 bases short and J 2 bases short, with 15 bases between. Germline V gene lookup returns CDR1 SGHTA and CDR2 FQGNSA. The CDR3 region has the DNA TGTGCCAGCAGCTCCCCCATGGAGGGTCCCTACGAGCAGTACTTC. Translated: CASSSPMEGPYEQYF. Filled out from reference TRBV7-2 and TRBJ2-7, the complete variable domain reads GAGVSQSPSNKVTEKGKDVELRCDPISGHTALYWYRQSLGQGLEFLIYFQGNSAPDKSGLPSDRFSAERTGGSVSTLTIQRTQQEDSAVYLCASSSPMEGPYEQYFGPGTRLTVT.

The chain has TRBV5-1 and TRBJ1-1; 7 nucleotides align to TRBD1. Germline CDR1 SGHRS, CDR2 YFSETQ. The V and J ends lost 0 bases and 7 bases, in that order; junction bases with no gene match: 6. This CDR3 region has 14 residues. The CDR3 loop is CASSLVTGVREAFF. CDR3 nucleotide sequence: TGCGCCAGCAGCTTGGTCACAGGGGTTCGTGAAGCTTTCTTT.

About this clonotype: The final CDR3 position lacks the conserved phenylalanine or tryptophan, pointing to a likely read error. The chain is built from TRBV7-2 and TRBJ1-1; perhaps TRBD1 as D (5 bases). Trimming removed 6 bases from V and 2 bases from J, with 19 bases in between. This CDR3 region has 16 residues. The germline V gene encodes CDR1 SGHTA and CDR2 FQGNSA. The CDR3 loop is CASRTGAGPLNTEAFL. The CDR3 region has the DNA TGTGCCAGCAGAACAGGAGCAGGGCCCCTTAACACTGAAGCTTTCCTT.

V and J are TRBV3-1 and TRBJ1-2, with D hard to call. V was trimmed by 0 bases and J by 3 bases, leaving 11 bases between them. The germline CDR1 and CDR2 sequences are LGHDT and YNNKEL (reference sequence). The CDR3 consists of 15 residues. The CDR3 here is CASSQDWRLDYGYTF. CDR3 bases: TGTGCCAGCAGCCAAGATTGGCGTTTGGACTATGGCTACACCTTC. Looking up the rest from reference TRBV3-1 and TRBJ1-2 gives the full variable domain: DTAVSQTPKYLVTQMGNDKSIKCEQNLGHDTMYWYKQDSKKFLKIMFSYNNKELIINETVPNRFSPKSPDKAHLNLHINSLELGDSAVYFCASSQDWRLDYGYTFGSGTRLTVV.

This clonotype appeared many times. This sequence joins TRBV4-2 and TRBJ2-5; TRBD1 matches at 9 bases. The trim removed 0 bases at V and 6 bases at J, leaving 5 bases unmatched. Germline CDR1 and CDR2: LGHNA and YNFKEQ. This CDR3 is 15 amino acids long. CDR3 region: CASSQDGQGSQTQYF. As DNA, the CDR3 is TGTGCCAGCAGCCAAGACGGACAGGGGTCGCAGACCCAGTACTTC.

V is TRBV10-2 and J is TRBJ1-1; D call uncertain. Germline V gives CDR1 WSHSY, CDR2 SAAADI. Trimming pared 6 bases from V and 4 bases from J, leaving 21 bases between. CDR3 length: 16 amino acids. CDR3 bases: TGCGCCAGCAGCCACGGAGGGCTAAGGAGCGCCACTGAAGCTTTCTTT. As protein: CASSHGGLRSATEAFF.

The J gene is TRBJ2-5, the V gene TRBV28; TRBD1 or TRBD2 may be the D gene (6 bases each). CDR1 MDHEN and CDR2 SYDVKM come from the germline V gene. The CDR3 consists of 15 residues. The V end lost 6 bases, the J end lost 7 bases, and 21 bases lay between the germline ends. The CDR3 loop reads CASSRGTYPRGTQYF. The CDR3 DNA reads as TGTGCCAGCAGCCGCGGGACCTATCCCAGGGGGACCCAGTACTTC.